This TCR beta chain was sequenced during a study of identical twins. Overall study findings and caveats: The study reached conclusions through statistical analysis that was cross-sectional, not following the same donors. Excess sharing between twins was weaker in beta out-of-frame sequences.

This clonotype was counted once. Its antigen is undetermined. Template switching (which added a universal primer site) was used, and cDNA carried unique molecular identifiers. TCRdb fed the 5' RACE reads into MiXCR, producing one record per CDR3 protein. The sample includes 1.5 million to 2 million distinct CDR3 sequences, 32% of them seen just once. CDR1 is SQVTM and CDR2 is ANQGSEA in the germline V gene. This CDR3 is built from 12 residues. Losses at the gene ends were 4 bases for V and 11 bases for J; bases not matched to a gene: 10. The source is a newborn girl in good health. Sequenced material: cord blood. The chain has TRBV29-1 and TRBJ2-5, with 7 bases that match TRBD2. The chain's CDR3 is CSVAGAGNEQYF. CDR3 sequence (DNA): TGCAGCGTTGCGGGAGCGGGGAATGAGCAGTACTTC.